This entry lists 15 T cell receptor beta chains sequenced from one sample in a study of shared T cell receptors in the human thymus. Using immunoSEQ multiplex PCR, the repertoire was profiled, and TCRdb retains in-frame clones only, with some absent. The table records a few hundred thousand clones, roughly 94% of them present only once. Sequenced sample: thymocytes. These receptor sequences come from a human donor.

DNA for the CDR3: TGTGCCAGCAGCTTAGGGGCAGGCAAGCCCACAGATACGCAGTATTTT. Translated: CASSLGAGKPTDTQYF. This sequence joins TRBV7-9 and TRBJ2-3; D unresolved. Germline V gives CDR1 SEHNR, CDR2 FQNEAQ (reference sequence). CDR3 length: 16 amino acids. The germline V and J ends were trimmed by 1 base and 2 bases, with 13 bases remaining between them.

The chain links TRBV28 to TRBJ1-2; perhaps TRBD1 as D (5 bases). In germline, CDR1 is MDHEN, CDR2 SYDVKM. This CDR3 is 11 amino acids long. V lost 5 bases and J 7 bases, leaving 8 bases between the germline ends. The CDR3 bases are TGTGCCAGCAGTCCGGGGCCTGGCTACACCTTC. Translation gives CASSPGPGYTF.

The chain joins TRBV29-1 to TRBJ2-2; D unclear. CDR3 length equals 13 residues. The germline gives CDR1 SQVTM, CDR2 ANQGSEA. Trimming left V 0 bases short and J 7 bases short, with 9 bases between. The CDR3 nucleotides read TGCAGCGTTGAAGAGCGACTTAGCGGGGAGCTGTTTTTT. Translation: CSVEERLSGELFF.

The V call is TRBV27, the J call TRBJ2-7; 7 nucleotides align to TRBD2. The V segment lost 6 bases and the J segment 0 bases; nucleotides outside the gene matches: 8. The CDR3 has 15 amino acids. Germline CDR1 reads MNHEY; CDR2 reads SMNVEV (reference sequence). The CDR3 sequence: CASSRVLATSYEQYF. In DNA form, the CDR3 reads TGTGCCAGCAGCCGCGTACTAGCGACCTCCTACGAGCAGTACTTC.

The J gene is TRBJ2-7, the V gene TRBV5-1; no clear D. Germline values: CDR1 SGHRS, CDR2 YFSETQ. Trimming removed 0 bases from V and 0 bases from J, with 13 bases in between. The CDR3 contains 16 residues. Here the CDR3 reads CASSLARSVSSYEQYF. The CDR3 nucleotides read TGCGCCAGCAGCTTGGCCCGGAGCGTCTCCTCCTACGAGCAGTACTTC.

This chain joins TRBV5-1 and TRBJ1-1, with a possible D match to TRBD1 (5 bases). CDR3 length equals 13 residues. The V gene lost 3 bases and the J gene lost 7 bases, with 13 bases spanning the gap. In germline, CDR1 is SGHRS, CDR2 YFSETQ. The CDR3: CASSSAHRGEAFF. The CDR3 nucleotides read TGCGCCAGCAGCTCCGCTCATAGGGGTGAAGCTTTCTTT.

V gene TRBV28 combines with J gene TRBJ2-7, with D unclear. The V end was cut by 6 bases, the J end by 5 bases, with 17 bases between. CDR1 is MDHEN and CDR2 is SYDVKM in the germline V gene. This CDR3 has 14 residues. The CDR3 sequence: CASSLGPFGNEQYF. The CDR3 nucleotides are TGTGCCAGCAGCCTCGGGCCGTTTGGCAACGAGCAGTACTTC. Supplemented by reference TRBV28 and TRBJ2-7, the full variable domain reads DVKVTQSSRYLVKRTGEKVFLECVQDMDHENMFWYRQDPGLGLRLIYFSYDVKMKEKGDIPEGYSVSREKKERFSLILESASTNQTSMYLCASSLGPFGNEQYFGPGTRLTVT.

V is TRBV14 and J is TRBJ2-4; D is uncertain. CDR3 length: 12 residues. Trimming removed 0 bases from V and 6 bases from J, with 3 bases in between. Germline assignment: CDR1 SGHDN and CDR2 FVKESK. This CDR3 reads CASSQDGNIQYF. In DNA, the CDR3 is TGTGCCAGCAGCCAAGACGGAAACATTCAGTACTTC.

In its sample, this clone was seen once. J is TRBJ1-5 and V is TRBV7-2; D is possibly TRBD1 (5 bases). V lost 7 bases and J lost 6, with 22 bases in between. Germline CDR1 reads SGHTA; CDR2 reads FQGNSA. This CDR3 region has 16 residues. The chain's CDR3 is CASNLPRTGRGQPQHF. Here the CDR3 DNA reads TGTGCCAGCAACCTACCTAGGACGGGGCGAGGTCAGCCCCAGCATTTT.

V is TRBV27 and J is TRBJ1-5; TRBD1 matches 7 bases. Germline values: CDR1 MNHEY, CDR2 SMNVEV (reference sequence). This CDR3 region has 16 residues. V shed 0 bases and J 3 bases; nucleotides not matched to a gene: 5. The CDR3 is CASSLSGTATNQPQHF. CDR3 DNA sequence: TGTGCCAGCAGTTTATCCGGGACAGCTACCAATCAGCCCCAGCATTTT.

The J gene is TRBJ1-2, the V gene TRBV11-2; D is unresolved. The CDR3 is made up of 16 amino acids. The germline V gene has CDR1 SGHAT and CDR2 FQNNGV. V was cut by 5 bases and J by 0 bases, with 16 bases left in between. Here the CDR3 DNA reads TGTGCCAGCAGCACCGTCCGAAGAGGGCCTAACTATGGCTACACCTTC. This translates into CASSTVRRGPNYGYTF.

The chain links TRBV19 to TRBJ1-3; tentatively, D is TRBD1 (6 bases). The CDR3 contains 14 residues. Germline CDR1 LNHDA, CDR2 SQIVND (reference sequence). Trimming took 5 bases from V and 2 from J, leaving 10 bases between them. The CDR3 reads CASSLGGTGNTIYF. The CDR3 nucleotides read TGTGCCAGTAGTCTTGGGGGCACTGGAAACACCATATATTTT.

The rearrangement links TRBV7-9 to TRBJ2-3; D unclear. The CDR3 has 13 residues. Deletions cut 2 bases from V and 5 bases from J, with 8 bases between. From germline, CDR1 is SEHNR and CDR2 FQNEAQ (reference sequence). The CDR3 DNA sequence: TGTGCCAGCAGCTTATCTCGCCGAGATACGCAGTATTTT. Amino acids: CASSLSRRDTQYF.

The chain combines TRBV27 with TRBJ2-1; D is unclear. The V gene lost 5 bases and the J gene lost 4 bases, with 12 bases spanning the gap. This CDR3 is built from 14 residues. Per germline, CDR1 MNHEY and CDR2 SMNVEV (reference sequence). CDR3 sequence: CASSLNVQYNEQFF. As DNA, the CDR3 is TGTGCCAGCAGTCTCAATGTACAATACAATGAGCAGTTCTTC.

The V call is TRBV20-1, the J call TRBJ1-1, with D uncertain. There are 10 residues in the CDR3. From germline, CDR1 is DFQATT and CDR2 SNEGSKA (reference sequence). Trimming took 7 bases from V and 1 from J, leaving 4 bases between them. In DNA form, the CDR3 reads TGCAGTGTCCGGAACACTGAAGCTTTCTTT. Protein product: CSVRNTEAFF.